This T cell receptor beta chain originates from a study of T-cell reconstitution after alpha-beta-depleted transplantation in children. Findings and limits, study-wide: Newly made T cells mostly supplied T-cell counts and diversity one year after transplant.

The length of the CDR3 is 16 residues. Germline V gene sequence: CDR1 SGHNT, CDR2 YYREEE (reference sequence). The V end lost 0 bases, the J end lost 5 bases, and 17 bases lay between the germline ends. To note about this clonotype: Its antigen is not identified.

Unique molecular identifiers were used to barcode this TCRbeta library. TCRdb passed the PCR reads through MiXCR, listing each CDR3 protein once. This sample carries approximately 980,000 distinct CDR3 sequences, about 29% of them seen once, and the ten largest clones take roughly 27%. The TCR comes from a boy younger than two who had a stem cell transplant for SCID, so the T cells may come from the graft donor. V and J are TRBV5-4 and TRBJ1-1, with D uncertain. This sample comprised PBMCs, mostly from graft donor cells, obtained 360 days after TCRalphabeta/CD19-depleted stem cell transplant. The CDR3 spells CASSLGQFPRGTEAFF. In nucleotides, the CDR3 is TGTGCCAGCAGCTTGGGGCAGTTCCCCAGAGGGACTGAAGCTTTCTTT.